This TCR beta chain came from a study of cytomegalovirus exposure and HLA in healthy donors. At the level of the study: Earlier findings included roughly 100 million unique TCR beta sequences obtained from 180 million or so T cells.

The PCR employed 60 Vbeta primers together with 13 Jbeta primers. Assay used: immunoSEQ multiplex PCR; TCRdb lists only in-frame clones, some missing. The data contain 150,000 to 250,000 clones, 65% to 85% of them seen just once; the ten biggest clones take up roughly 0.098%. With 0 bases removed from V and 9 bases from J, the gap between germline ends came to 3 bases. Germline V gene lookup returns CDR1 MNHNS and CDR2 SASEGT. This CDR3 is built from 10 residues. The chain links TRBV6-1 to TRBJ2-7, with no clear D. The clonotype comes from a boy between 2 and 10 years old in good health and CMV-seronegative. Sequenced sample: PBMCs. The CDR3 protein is CASSEARQYF. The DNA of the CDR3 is TGTGCCAGCAGTGAAGCGCGGCAGTACTTC.